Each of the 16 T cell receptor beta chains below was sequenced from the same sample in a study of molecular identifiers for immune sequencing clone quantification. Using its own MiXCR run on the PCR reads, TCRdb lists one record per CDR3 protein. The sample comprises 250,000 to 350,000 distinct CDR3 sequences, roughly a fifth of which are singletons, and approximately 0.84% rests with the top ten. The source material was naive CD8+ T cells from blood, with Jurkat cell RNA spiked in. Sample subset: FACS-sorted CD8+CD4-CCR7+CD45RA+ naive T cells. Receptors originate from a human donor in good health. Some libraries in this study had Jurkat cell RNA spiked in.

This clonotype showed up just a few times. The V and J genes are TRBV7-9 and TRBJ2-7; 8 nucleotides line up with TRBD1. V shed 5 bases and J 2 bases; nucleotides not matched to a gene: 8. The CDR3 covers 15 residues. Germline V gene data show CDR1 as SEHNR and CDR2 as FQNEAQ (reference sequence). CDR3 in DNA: TGTGCCAGCAGCCCACCCAGGGGGCCGGCCTACGAGCAGTACTTC. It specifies CASSPPRGPAYEQYF.

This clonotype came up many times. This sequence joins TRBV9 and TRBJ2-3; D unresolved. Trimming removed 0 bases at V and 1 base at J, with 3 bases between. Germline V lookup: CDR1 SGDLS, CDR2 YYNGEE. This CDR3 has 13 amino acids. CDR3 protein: CASSVVGTDTQYF. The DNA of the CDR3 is TGTGCCAGCAGCGTAGTGGGCACAGATACGCAGTATTTT.

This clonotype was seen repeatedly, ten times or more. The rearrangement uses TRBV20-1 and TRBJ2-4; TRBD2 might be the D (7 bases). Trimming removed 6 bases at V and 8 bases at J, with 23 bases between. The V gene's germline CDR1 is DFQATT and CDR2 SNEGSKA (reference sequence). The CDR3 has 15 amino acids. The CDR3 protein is CSAALPTGRGDIQYF. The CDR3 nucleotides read TGCAGTGCCGCCCTACCTACGGGGAGGGGGGACATTCAGTACTTC.

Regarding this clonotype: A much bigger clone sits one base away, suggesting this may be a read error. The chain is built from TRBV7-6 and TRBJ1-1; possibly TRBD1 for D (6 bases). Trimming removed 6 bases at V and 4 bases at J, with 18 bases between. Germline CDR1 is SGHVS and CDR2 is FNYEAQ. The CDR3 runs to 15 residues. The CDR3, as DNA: TGTGCCAGCAGTTCGGCCGCCCTAGGGGGCACTGAAGCTTTCTTT. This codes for CASSSAALGGTEAFF.

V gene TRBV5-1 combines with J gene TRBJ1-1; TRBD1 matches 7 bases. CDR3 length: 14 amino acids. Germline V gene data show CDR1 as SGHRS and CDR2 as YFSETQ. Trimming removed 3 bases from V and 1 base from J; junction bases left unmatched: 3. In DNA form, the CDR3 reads TGCGCCAGCAGCTGGTGGACAGGGAACACTGAAGCTTTCTTT. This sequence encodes CASSWWTGNTEAFF.

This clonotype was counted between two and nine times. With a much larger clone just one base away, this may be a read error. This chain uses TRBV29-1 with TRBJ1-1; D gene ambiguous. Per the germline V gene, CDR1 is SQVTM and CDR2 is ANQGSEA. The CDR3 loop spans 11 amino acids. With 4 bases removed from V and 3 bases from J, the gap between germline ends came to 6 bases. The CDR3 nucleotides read TGCAGCGTTGCCCAGGACACTGAAGCTTTCTTT. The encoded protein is CSVAQDTEAFF.

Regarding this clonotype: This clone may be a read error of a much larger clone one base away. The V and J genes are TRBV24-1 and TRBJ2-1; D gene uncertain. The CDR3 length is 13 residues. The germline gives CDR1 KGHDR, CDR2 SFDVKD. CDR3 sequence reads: CATSVQPYNEQSF. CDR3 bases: TGTGCCACCAGTGTACAGCCCTACAATGAGCAGTCCTTC.

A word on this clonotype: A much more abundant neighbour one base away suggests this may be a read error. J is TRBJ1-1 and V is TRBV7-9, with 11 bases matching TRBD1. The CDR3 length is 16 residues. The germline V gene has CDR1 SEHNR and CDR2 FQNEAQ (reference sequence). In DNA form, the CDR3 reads TGTGCCAGCAGCTATGGACAGGGGGCGGGGAACACTGAAGCTTCCTTT. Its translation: CASSYGQGAGNTEASF.

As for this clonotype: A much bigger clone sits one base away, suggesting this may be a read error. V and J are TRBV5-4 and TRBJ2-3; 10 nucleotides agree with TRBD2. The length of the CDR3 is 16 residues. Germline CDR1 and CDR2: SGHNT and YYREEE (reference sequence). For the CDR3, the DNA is TGTGCCGGCAGCCCAGCTAGCGGGGGACACACAGATACGCAGTATTTT. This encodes CAGSPASGGHTDTQYF.

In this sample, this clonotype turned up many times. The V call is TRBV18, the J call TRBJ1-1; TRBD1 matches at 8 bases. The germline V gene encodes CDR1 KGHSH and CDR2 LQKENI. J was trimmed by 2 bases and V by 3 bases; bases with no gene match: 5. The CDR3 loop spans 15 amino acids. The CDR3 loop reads CASSPGTGQNTEAFF. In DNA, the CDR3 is TGTGCCAGCTCACCCGGGACAGGACAAAACACTGAAGCTTTCTTT.

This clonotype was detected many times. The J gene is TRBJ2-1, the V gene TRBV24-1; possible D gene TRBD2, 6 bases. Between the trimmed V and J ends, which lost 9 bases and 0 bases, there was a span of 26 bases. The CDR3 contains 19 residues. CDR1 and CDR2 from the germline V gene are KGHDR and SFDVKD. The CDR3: CATLRRDPRERSSYNEQFF. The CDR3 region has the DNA TGTGCCACCTTACGTCGAGACCCACGGGAGAGGAGCTCCTACAATGAGCAGTTCTTC.

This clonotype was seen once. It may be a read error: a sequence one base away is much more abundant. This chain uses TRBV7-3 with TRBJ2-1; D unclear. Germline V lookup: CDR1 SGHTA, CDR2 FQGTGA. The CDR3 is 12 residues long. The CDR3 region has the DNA TGTGCCAGAAGCTTAGGAAGGAGTGAGCAGTTCTTC. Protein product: CARSLGRSEQFF.

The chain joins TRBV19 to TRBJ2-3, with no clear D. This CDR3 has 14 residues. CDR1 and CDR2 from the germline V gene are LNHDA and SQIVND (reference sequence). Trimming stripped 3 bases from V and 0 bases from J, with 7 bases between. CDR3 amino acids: CASSMRGSTDTQYF. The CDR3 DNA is TGTGCCAGTAGTATGCGAGGTAGCACAGATACGCAGTATTTT. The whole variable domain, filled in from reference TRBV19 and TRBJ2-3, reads DGGITQSPKYLFRKEGQNVTLSCEQNLNHDAMYWYRQDPGQGLRLIYYSQIVNDFQKGDIAEGYSVSREKKESFPLTVTSAQKNPTAFYLCASSMRGSTDTQYFGPGTRLTVL.

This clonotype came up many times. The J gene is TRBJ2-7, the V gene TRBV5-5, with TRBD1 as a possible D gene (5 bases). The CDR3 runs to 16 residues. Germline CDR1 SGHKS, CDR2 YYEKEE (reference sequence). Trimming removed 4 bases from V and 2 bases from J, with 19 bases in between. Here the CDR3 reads CASSLGESQGPYEQYF. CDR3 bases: TGTGCCAGCAGCCTAGGGGAAAGCCAGGGCCCCTACGAGCAGTACTTC. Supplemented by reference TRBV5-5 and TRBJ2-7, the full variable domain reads DAGVTQSPTHLIKTRGQQVTLRCSPISGHKSVSWYQQVLGQGPQFIFQYYEKEERGRGNFPDRFSARQFPNYSSELNVNALLLGDSALYLCASSLGESQGPYEQYFGPGTRLTVT.

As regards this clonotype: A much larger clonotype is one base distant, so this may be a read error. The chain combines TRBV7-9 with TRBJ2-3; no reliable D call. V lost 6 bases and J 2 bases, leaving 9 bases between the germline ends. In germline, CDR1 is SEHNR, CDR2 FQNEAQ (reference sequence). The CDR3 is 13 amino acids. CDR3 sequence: CASSRSFTDTQYF. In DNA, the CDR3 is TGTGCCAGCAGTCGAAGTTTCACAGATACGCAGTATTTT.

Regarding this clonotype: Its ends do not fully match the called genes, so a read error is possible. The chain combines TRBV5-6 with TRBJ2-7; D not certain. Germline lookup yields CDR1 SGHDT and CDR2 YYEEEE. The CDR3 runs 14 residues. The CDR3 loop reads CASSPGTAAYEQNF. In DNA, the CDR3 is TGTGCCAGCAGCCCCGGAACGGCGGCCTACGAGCAGAACTTC.